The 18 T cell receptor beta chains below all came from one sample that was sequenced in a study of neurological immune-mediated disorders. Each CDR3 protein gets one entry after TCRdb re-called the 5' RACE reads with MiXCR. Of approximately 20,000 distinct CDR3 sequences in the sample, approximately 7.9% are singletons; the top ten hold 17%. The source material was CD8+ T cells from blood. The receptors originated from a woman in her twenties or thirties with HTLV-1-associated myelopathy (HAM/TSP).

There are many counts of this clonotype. As DNA, the CDR3 is TGCGCCAGCAGCCTACGGTCGATACAGGGCCTTGGCACTGAAGCTTTCTTT. Its translation: CASSLRSIQGLGTEAFF. The chain joins TRBV5-1 to TRBJ1-1; TRBD1 is a possible D gene (6 bases). Trimming removed 4 bases at V and 4 bases at J, with 23 bases between. The CDR3 covers 17 residues. Per the germline V gene, CDR1 is SGHRS and CDR2 is YFSETQ.

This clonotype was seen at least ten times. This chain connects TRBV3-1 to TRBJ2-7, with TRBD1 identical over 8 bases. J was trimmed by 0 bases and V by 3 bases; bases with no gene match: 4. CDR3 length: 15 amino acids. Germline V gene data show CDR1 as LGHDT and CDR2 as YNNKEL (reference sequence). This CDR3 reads CASSHVGQGSYEQYF. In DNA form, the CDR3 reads TGTGCCAGCAGCCATGTTGGACAGGGCTCCTACGAGCAGTACTTC.

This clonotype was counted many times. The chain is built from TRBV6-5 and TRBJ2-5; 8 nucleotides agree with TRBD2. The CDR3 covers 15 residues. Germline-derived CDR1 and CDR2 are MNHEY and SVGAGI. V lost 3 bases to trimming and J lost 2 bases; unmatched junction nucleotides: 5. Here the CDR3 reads CASSYVAGFQETQYF. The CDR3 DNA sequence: TGTGCCAGCAGTTATGTAGCGGGGTTTCAAGAGACCCAGTACTTC.

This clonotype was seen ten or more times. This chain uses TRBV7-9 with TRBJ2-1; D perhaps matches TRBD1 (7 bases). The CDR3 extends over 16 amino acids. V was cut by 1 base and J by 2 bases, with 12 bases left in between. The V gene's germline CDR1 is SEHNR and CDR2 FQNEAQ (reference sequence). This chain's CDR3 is CASSLDGRGAYNEQFF. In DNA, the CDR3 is TGTGCCAGCAGCTTAGATGGCAGGGGGGCCTACAATGAGCAGTTCTTC.

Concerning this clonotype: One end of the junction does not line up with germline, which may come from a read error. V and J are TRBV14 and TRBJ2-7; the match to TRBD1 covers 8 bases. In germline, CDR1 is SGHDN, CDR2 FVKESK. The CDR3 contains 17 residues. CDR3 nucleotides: TGTGTCAGCAACCAAGAACAGGGACAGGCGTACTCCTACGAGCAGTACTTC. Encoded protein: CVSNQEQGQAYSYEQYF.

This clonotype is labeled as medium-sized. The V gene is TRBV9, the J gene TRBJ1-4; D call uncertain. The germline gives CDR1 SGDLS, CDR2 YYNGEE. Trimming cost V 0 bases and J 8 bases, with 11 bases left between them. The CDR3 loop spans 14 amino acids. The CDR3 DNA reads TGTGCCAGCAGCGTAGGAGAAGGGAAGGAAAAACTGTTTTTT. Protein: CASSVGEGKEKLFF.

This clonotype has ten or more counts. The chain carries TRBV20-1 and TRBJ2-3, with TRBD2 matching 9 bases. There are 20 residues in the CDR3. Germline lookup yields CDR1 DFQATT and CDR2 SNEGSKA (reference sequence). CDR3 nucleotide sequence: TGCAGCGCCTCGAGTGTGGTAGCGGGGGAGCCCGAACTGGGCACAGATACGCAGTATTTT. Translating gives CSASSVVAGEPELGTDTQYF.

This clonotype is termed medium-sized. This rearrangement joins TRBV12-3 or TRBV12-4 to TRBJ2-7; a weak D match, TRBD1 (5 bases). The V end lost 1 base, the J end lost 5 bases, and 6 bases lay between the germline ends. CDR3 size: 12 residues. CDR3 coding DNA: TGTGCCAGCAGTTTAGGGACAAACGAGCAGTACTTC. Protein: CASSLGTNEQYF.

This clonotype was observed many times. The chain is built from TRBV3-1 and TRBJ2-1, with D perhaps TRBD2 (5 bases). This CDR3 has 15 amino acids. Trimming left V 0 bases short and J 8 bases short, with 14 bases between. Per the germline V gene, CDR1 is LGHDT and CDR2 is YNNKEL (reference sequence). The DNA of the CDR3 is TGTGCCAGCAGCCAAGAAAGGCAGGAGGTCGATGAGCAGTTCTTC. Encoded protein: CASSQERQEVDEQFF.

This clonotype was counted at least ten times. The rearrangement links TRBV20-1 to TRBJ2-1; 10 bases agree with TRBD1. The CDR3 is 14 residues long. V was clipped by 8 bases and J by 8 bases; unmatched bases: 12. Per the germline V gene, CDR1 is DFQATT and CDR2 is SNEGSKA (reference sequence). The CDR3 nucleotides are TGCAGTTCCGCGACAGGGGGCGTAGGGGATGAGCAGTTCTTC. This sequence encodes CSSATGGVGDEQFF.

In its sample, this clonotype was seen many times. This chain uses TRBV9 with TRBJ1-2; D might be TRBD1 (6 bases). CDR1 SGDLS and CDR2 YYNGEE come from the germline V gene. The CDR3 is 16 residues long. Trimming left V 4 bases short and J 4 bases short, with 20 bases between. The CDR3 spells CASSPRGGQGGYGYTF. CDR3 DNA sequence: TGTGCCAGCAGCCCCCGAGGGGGGCAGGGTGGCTATGGCTACACCTTC.

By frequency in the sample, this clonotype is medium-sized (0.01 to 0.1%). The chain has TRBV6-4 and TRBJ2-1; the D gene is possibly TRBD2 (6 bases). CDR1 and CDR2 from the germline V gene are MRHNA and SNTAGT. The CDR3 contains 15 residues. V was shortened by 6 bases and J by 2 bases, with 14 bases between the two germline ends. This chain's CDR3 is CASSAAAGTYNEQFF. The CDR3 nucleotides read TGTGCCAGCAGCGCTGCCGCGGGAACCTACAATGAGCAGTTCTTC.

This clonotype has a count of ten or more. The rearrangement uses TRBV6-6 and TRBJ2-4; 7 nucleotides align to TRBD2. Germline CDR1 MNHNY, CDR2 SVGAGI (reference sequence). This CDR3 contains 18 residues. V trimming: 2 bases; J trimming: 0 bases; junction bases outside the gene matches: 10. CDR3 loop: CASSYRPLADVAKNIQYF. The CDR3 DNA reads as TGTGCCAGCAGTTACCGGCCTCTAGCGGACGTAGCCAAAAACATTCAGTACTTC.

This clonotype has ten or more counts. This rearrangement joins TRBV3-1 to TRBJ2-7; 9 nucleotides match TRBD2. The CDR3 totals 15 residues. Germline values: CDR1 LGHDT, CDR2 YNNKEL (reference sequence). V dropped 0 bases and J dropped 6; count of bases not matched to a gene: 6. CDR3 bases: TGTGCCAGCAGCCAAGATCGGGCGGGGGGGCCCGAGCAGTACTTC. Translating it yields CASSQDRAGGPEQYF.

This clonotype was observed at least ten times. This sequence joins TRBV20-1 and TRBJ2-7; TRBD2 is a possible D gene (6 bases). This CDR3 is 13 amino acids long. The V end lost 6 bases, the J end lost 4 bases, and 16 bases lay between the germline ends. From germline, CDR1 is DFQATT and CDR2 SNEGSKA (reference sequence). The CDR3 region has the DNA TGCAGTGCAACACTAGCAGACTCGTACGAGCAGTACTTC. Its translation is CSATLADSYEQYF.

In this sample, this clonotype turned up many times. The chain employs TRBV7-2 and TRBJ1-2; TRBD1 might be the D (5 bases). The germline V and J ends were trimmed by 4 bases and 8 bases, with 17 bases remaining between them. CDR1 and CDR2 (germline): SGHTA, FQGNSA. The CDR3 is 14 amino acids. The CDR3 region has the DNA TGTGCCAGCAGCTCACCCACCGGGACGACCGGCTACACCTTC. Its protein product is CASSSPTGTTGYTF.

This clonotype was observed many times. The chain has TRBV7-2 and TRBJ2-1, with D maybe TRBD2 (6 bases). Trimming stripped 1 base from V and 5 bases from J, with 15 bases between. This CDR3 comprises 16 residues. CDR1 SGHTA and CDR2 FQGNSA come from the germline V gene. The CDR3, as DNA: TGTGCCAGCAGCTTAGTCGGCGGGATCATCGACAATGAGCAGTTCTTC. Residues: CASSLVGGIIDNEQFF.

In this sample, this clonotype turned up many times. Here the CDR3 DNA reads TGTGCCAGCAGGTCAGGGGAAGGAACTGAAGCTTTCTTT. Translation: CASRSGEGTEAFF. The genes are TRBV7-9 and TRBJ1-1; D might be TRBD1 (6 bases). CDR3 length: 13 amino acids. Germline CDR1 and CDR2: SEHNR and FQNEAQ (reference sequence). The V gene lost 6 bases and the J gene lost 5 bases, with 13 bases spanning the gap.